This T cell receptor (beta chain) was retrieved from a study of CD8+ T cells in alopecia areata. Study-level points and caveats: Normal skin's resident alphabeta T cells are sequenced alongside lesional scalp T cells.

This clone was observed a single time. The antigen remains undetermined. Following extraction, RNA underwent reverse transcription to cDNA, which served as the sequencing template. The repertoire was sequenced with immunoSEQ multiplex PCR; TCRdb's copy has only in-frame clones and lacks some. Of 120,000 or so clones listed, 47% were seen once; the top ten hold roughly a tenth. In germline, CDR1 is SGHAT, CDR2 FQNNGV. CDR3 length equals 15 residues. V gave up 4 bases and J gave up 4 bases; unmatched junction bases: 7. This sequence was found in a human donor with alopecia areata. Sequencing was done on a sample of NKG2D-low CD8+ T cells sorted from blood. This sequence joins TRBV11-2 and TRBJ2-5; 9 nucleotides line up with TRBD2. This chain's CDR3 is CASSSSGVTGETQYF. CDR3 nucleotides: TGTGCCAGCAGCTCTAGCGGGGTAACTGGAGAGACCCAGTACTTC.